This T cell receptor (beta chain) was observed in a study of vaccination and CD4 T cells after COVID-19. Background on the study: The convalescents included six males and four females, and among them two were Hispanic while seven were Caucasian. Study-level findings and limits: For SARS-CoV-2-reactive clonotypes, the median went from about 22 to 38, a nonsignificant increase.

Sequencing of DNA taken from cultured CD4+ T cells relied on the Oncomine TCR Beta short-read assay. TCRdb reprocessed the PCR reads via MiXCR and lists one record per CDR3 protein. The table records 4,000 to 4,500 distinct CDR3 sequences, around 20% of them present only once. This sample's treatment: roughly 10-day PBMC culture with coronavirus spike peptide pools or control peptides (ViraFEST assay). ViraFEST used peptide pools to expand antigen-specific T cells and subsequently sequenced their TCRs. Cell culture was performed with about 2 million PBMCs per well in the presence of approximately 10 IU/ml IL-2 and 7.5 to 10 ug/ml peptide pools. There are a few counts of this clonotype. Its specificity is unknown. Germline V gene sequence: CDR1 LNHDA, CDR2 SQIVND (reference sequence). This CDR3 spans 18 amino acids. V lost 2 bases and J 0 bases, leaving 20 bases between the germline ends.

The chain is built from TRBV19 and TRBJ2-7; no reliable D call. The sequence derives from a human donor who had recovered from COVID-19. This sample comprised CD4+ T cells from blood, cultured in vitro, obtained after SARS-CoV-2 vaccination. In nucleotides, the CDR3 is TGTGCCAGTAGTATAAGCATATCCACACCCTCCTTCTCCTACGAGCAGTACTTC. Its protein is CASSISISTPSFSYEQYF.